The 23 T cell receptor beta chains given below trace back to one sample, sequenced in a study of blood T cell repertoires in COVID-19. The data were produced by immunoSEQ multiplex PCR, yet TCRdb's version contains in-frame clones alone and is incomplete. This table has around 100,000 clones, more than 75% appearing once. The specimen was peripheral blood. Every receptor here comes from a man aged 35 to 55 with acute or convalescent COVID-19.

The chain combines TRBV5-1 with TRBJ1-1; TRBD1 agrees at 11 bases. The CDR3 runs 16 residues. V was clipped by 3 bases and J by 2 bases; unmatched bases: 6. The germline CDR1 and CDR2 sequences are SGHRS and YFSETQ. CDR3 DNA: TGCGCCAGCAGCTCTCGAGGGACAGGGGGAAACACTGAAGCTTTCTTT. This sequence encodes CASSSRGTGGNTEAFF.

This rearrangement joins TRBV11-2 to TRBJ2-3, with TRBD2 identical over 11 bases. V lost 5 bases to trimming and J lost 5 bases; unmatched junction nucleotides: 12. Germline CDR1 reads SGHAT; CDR2 reads FQNNGV. The CDR3 has 17 amino acids. CDR3 nucleotide sequence: TGTGCCAGCAGCCCGACTTCCATAGCGGGAGGGATAGATACGCAGTATTTT. It codes for CASSPTSIAGGIDTQYF.

The V and J genes are TRBV6-5 and TRBJ1-3; D is ambiguous. Germline lookup yields CDR1 MNHEY and CDR2 SVGAGI. CDR3 length: 13 amino acids. V was pared by 8 bases and J by 0 bases, with 8 bases between. CDR3 bases: TGTGCCAGCCAACGGTTCTCTGGAAACACCATATATTTT. This translates into CASQRFSGNTIYF.

The J gene is TRBJ2-1, the V gene TRBV21-1; the DNA was not used to check the table's D call, TRBD2. TRBV21-1 is a documented pseudogene. The CDR3 is 24 residues long. Here the CDR3 DNA reads TGTGCCAGCAGCAAAGGTTTCGAAAGTTCGTTAGGGACTAGCGGGGGGGCTTCCTACAATGAGCAGTTCTTC. As protein: CASSKGFESSLGTSGGASYNEQFF.

This rearrangement joins TRBV5-6 to TRBJ2-1; TRBD1 aligns across 9 bases. Germline loops: CDR1 SGHDT, CDR2 YYEEEE. V dropped 2 bases and J dropped 3; count of bases not matched to a gene: 3. This CDR3 is 15 amino acids long. The CDR3 here is CASSFRDRDYNEQFF. CDR3 bases: TGTGCCAGCAGCTTCAGGGACAGGGACTACAATGAGCAGTTCTTC.

The V and J genes are TRBV11-2 and TRBJ1-4; maybe TRBD1 (5 bases). Trimming cost V 5 bases and J 14 bases, with 12 bases left between them. The CDR3 has 11 amino acids. Germline CDR1 SGHAT, CDR2 FQNNGV. The CDR3 loop reads CASSEGVRLFF. Written as DNA, the CDR3 is TGTGCCAGCAGCGAAGGGGTTAGGCTGTTTTTT.

The V call is TRBV29-1, the J call TRBJ1-2; no definite D call. Trimming stripped 2 bases from V and 3 bases from J, with 10 bases between. This CDR3 has 13 residues. Germline lookup yields CDR1 SQVTM and CDR2 ANQGSEA. The CDR3 region is CSVESQGDYGYTF. As DNA, the CDR3 is TGCAGCGTTGAATCACAAGGAGACTATGGCTACACCTTC.

The chain employs TRBV10-3 and TRBJ1-5; TRBD1 matches 9 bases. V lost 6 bases and J lost 8; bases outside the gene matches: 2. There are 12 residues in the CDR3. CDR1 ENHRY and CDR2 SYGVKD come from the germline V gene. This chain's CDR3 is CAIRDRGEPQHF. Here the CDR3 DNA reads TGTGCCATCAGGGACAGGGGAGAGCCCCAGCATTTT.

The chain carries TRBV11-2 and TRBJ2-1; D is unresolved. Per the germline V gene, CDR1 is SGHAT and CDR2 is FQNNGV. V was clipped by 0 bases and J by 7 bases, with 13 bases between them. The CDR3 totals 15 residues. CDR3 sequence (DNA): TGTGCCAGCAGCTTAGATTTAGGTTTGAGGAATGAGCAGTTCTTC. Its translation is CASSLDLGLRNEQFF.

The V call is TRBV6-2 or TRBV6-3, the J call TRBJ1-5; D may be TRBD1 (5 bases). From germline, CDR1 is MNHEY and CDR2 SVGEGT. Trimming shortened V by 6 bases and J by 4 bases, and 22 bases separated the two germline ends. The CDR3 is 17 residues long. Here the CDR3 reads CASSPRAGQGSNQPQHF. DNA for the CDR3: TGTGCCAGCAGCCCCAGAGCCGGGCAGGGCTCAAATCAGCCCCAGCATTTT.

J is TRBJ1-5 and V is TRBV9, with 8 nucleotides matching TRBD1. The CDR3 loop spans 14 amino acids. V dropped 4 bases and J dropped 7; count of bases not matched to a gene: 7. In germline, CDR1 is SGDLS, CDR2 YYNGEE. The CDR3 nucleotides are TGTGCCAGCAGCCTCGACAGGGGAGGCCAGCCCCAGCATTTT. It codes for CASSLDRGGQPQHF.

The CDR3 protein is CASNADREETQYF. CDR3 DNA sequence: TGTGCCAGTAACGCGGACAGGGAAGAGACCCAGTACTTC. The chain employs TRBV19 and TRBJ2-5; TRBD1 agrees at 8 bases. The CDR3 extends over 13 amino acids. Trimming removed 7 bases from V and 3 bases from J; junction bases left unmatched: 4. Germline CDR1 reads LNHDA; CDR2 reads SQIVND (reference sequence).

The chain combines TRBV5-1 with TRBJ2-2, with a weak D call TRBD1 (7 bases). This CDR3 is built from 15 residues. The V gene's germline CDR1 is SGHRS and CDR2 YFSETQ. Trimming took 3 bases from V and 5 from J, leaving 14 bases between them. CDR3 loop: CASSWGDRETGELFF. The DNA for the CDR3 is TGCGCCAGCAGCTGGGGGGACAGAGAAACCGGGGAGCTGTTTTTT.

This chain joins TRBV7-9 and TRBJ2-1; the match to TRBD2 covers 11 bases. The CDR3 has 15 amino acids. Germline V gene data show CDR1 as SEHNR and CDR2 as FQNEAQ (reference sequence). The V and J ends lost 4 bases and 10 bases, in that order; junction bases with no gene match: 9. This CDR3 reads CASSSQLAGVGEQFF. CDR3 in DNA: TGTGCCAGCAGCTCCCAACTAGCGGGAGTAGGGGAGCAGTTCTTC.

The chain employs TRBV19 and TRBJ1-2; D may be TRBD1 (6 bases). Trimming removed 4 bases at V and 6 bases at J, with 27 bases between. CDR3 length: 18 residues. Germline lookup yields CDR1 LNHDA and CDR2 SQIVND (reference sequence). CDR3 protein: CASSSGGAAGWVTNGYTF. CDR3 bases: TGTGCCAGTAGTAGTGGGGGCGCCGCTGGTTGGGTAACTAATGGCTACACCTTC. The whole variable domain, remainder taken from reference TRBV19 and TRBJ1-2, is DGGITQSPKYLFRKEGQNVTLSCEQNLNHDAMYWYRQDPGQGLRLIYYSQIVNDFQKGDIAEGYSVSREKKESFPLTVTSAQKNPTAFYLCASSSGGAAGWVTNGYTFGSGTRLTVV.

V and J are TRBV19 and TRBJ1-2, with 9 bases matching TRBD1. V lost 8 bases and J lost 4; bases outside the gene matches: 8. This CDR3 is built from 14 residues. CDR1 LNHDA and CDR2 SQIVND come from the germline V gene (reference sequence). CDR3 in DNA: TGTGCCAGTTTGACAGGGGGTAACGCCTATGGCTACACCTTC. This encodes CASLTGGNAYGYTF.

The chain employs TRBV5-1 and TRBJ2-7; no clear D gene. In germline, CDR1 is SGHRS, CDR2 YFSETQ. V lost 1 base to trimming and J lost 7 bases, with 6 bases between them. The CDR3 is 11 residues long. The CDR3 DNA follows: TGCGCCAGCAGCTTGAATAGAGAGCAGTACTTC. Its protein product is CASSLNREQYF.

This clone was seen only a few times. This chain joins TRBV5-6 and TRBJ1-2; D is unresolved. V lost 5 bases to trimming and J lost 5 bases, with 7 bases between them. Germline values: CDR1 SGHDT, CDR2 YYEEEE. The length of the CDR3 is 11 residues. CDR3: CASRSAYGYTF. The CDR3 DNA is TGTGCCAGCAGGAGTGCTTATGGCTACACCTTC. The entire variable domain, with the rest obtained from reference TRBV5-6 and TRBJ1-2, is as follows: DAGVTQSPTHLIKTRGQQVTLRCSPKSGHDTVSWYQQALGQGPQFIFQYYEEEERQRGNFPDRFSGHQFPNYSSELNVNALLLGDSALYLCASRSAYGYTFGSGTRLTVV.

V and J are TRBV20-1 and TRBJ2-4; weak D call: TRBD2 (6 bases). Trimming shortened V by 3 bases and J by 0 bases, and 12 bases separated the two germline ends. Germline V gene sequence: CDR1 DFQATT, CDR2 SNEGSKA (reference sequence). The CDR3 sequence is 15 residues long. The CDR3 loop reads CSASLGGGAKNIQYF. The CDR3 region has the DNA TGCAGTGCTAGTTTGGGAGGAGGAGCCAAAAACATTCAGTACTTC.

This chain joins TRBV6-5 and TRBJ1-1, with a tentative D call TRBD1 (5 bases). The CDR3 is 14 amino acids. With 0 bases removed from V and 7 bases from J, the gap between germline ends came to 12 bases. Germline values: CDR1 MNHEY, CDR2 SVGAGI. The CDR3 region is CASSYSVGRYEAFF. CDR3 sequence (DNA): TGTGCCAGCAGTTACTCTGTGGGGCGGTATGAAGCTTTCTTT.

This clone showed up just once. Written as DNA, the CDR3 is TGTGCCTGGAGTGTAACAGGGGGCGTTGGAAACACCATATATTTT. Amino acid sequence: CAWSVTGGVGNTIYF. V and J are TRBV30 and TRBJ1-3, with TRBD1 matching over 9 bases. The CDR3 is made up of 15 amino acids. Germline values: CDR1 GTSNPN, CDR2 SVGIG (reference sequence). Unmatched junction bases numbered 3, after V lost 0 bases and J lost 3 bases.

CDR3 sequence (DNA): TGCGCCAGCAGCCCAACCACTAGCGGGGGGGCTGATACGCAGTATTTT. This codes for CASSPTTSGGADTQYF. This sequence joins TRBV5-1 and TRBJ2-3; TRBD2 aligns across 13 bases. V shed 4 bases, J shed 6 bases, and the junction held 8 bases outside the gene matches. CDR1 SGHRS and CDR2 YFSETQ come from the germline V gene. The CDR3 extends over 16 amino acids.

This chain joins TRBV6-5 and TRBJ2-5; 9 bases are shared with TRBD2. This CDR3 comprises 14 residues. Germline loops: CDR1 MNHEY, CDR2 SVGAGI. J gave up 5 bases and V 7 bases, and 8 bases lay outside the gene matches. CDR3 nucleotide sequence: TGTGCCAGCACCTCCCTAGCGGGGCGGGAGACCCAGTACTTC. Translation: CASTSLAGRETQYF.